This TCR beta chain was sequenced in a study of blood T cell repertoires in COVID-19. Across the study: There were acute and convalescent COVID-19 samples, and they came from the United States, Italy and Spain. In each case, the material was cDNA or gDNA derived from T cells, B-cell-depleted T cells, or PBMCs.

Germline CDR1 and CDR2: SGHTA and FQGNSA. Trimming shortened V by 3 bases and J by 1 base, and 7 bases separated the two germline ends. This CDR3 region has 13 residues. Per the original data handling: Amplifying reference gene primers gave estimates of nucleated cell counts. Measured with immunoSEQ multiplex PCR; TCRdb has only the in-frame clones, and not every one. V, J and clone size are those of that table, while D and trimming were read from the DNA. The sample has 250,000 to 300,000 clones; approximately 81% are singletons. This chain uses TRBV7-2 with TRBJ2-7, with D unclear. Sequenced material: peripheral blood. The TCR comes from a woman aged 55-69 years with active or convalescent COVID-19. The CDR3 DNA follows: TGTGCCAGCAGCTTCGAGATATCCTACGAGCAGTACTTC. Protein product: CASSFEISYEQYF.